The sample holds many counts of the clone carrying this T cell receptor (beta chain). Antigen unknown. TCR beta CDR3 regions were amplified from RNA transcripts. When the TCR CDR3 underwent first-round RT-PCR, the HTBI primer set was used. TCRdb called the multiplex PCR reads again in MiXCR, with one record for every CDR3 protein. Here the sample spans tens of thousands of distinct CDR3 sequences, under 55% being singletons. The study left out patients who had uncontrolled infection, other autoimmune disease, pregnancy or lactation. This specimen comes from a study of T cells in Graves' hyperthyroidism and ophthalmopathy. Study-level information: Blood was drawn when the patient was first diagnosed and still untreated. The study, taken as a whole, reports: Stable hyperthyroidism was told apart from ophthalmopathy by a model built on 13 V-J features.

The sample comprised blood. This clonotype originated in a woman in her twenties or thirties with Graves' hyperthyroidism.

Here the CDR3 reads CASSPSGGQETQYF. The CDR3 nucleotides are TGTGCCAGCAGTCCGTCCGGGGGTCAAGAGACCCAGTACTTC. The chain links TRBV27 to TRBJ2-5; TRBD2 might be the D (6 bases). V was shortened by 5 bases and J by 2 bases, with 12 bases between the two germline ends. In germline, CDR1 is MNHEY, CDR2 SMNVEV (reference sequence). This CDR3 contains 14 residues.